These T cell receptor beta chains were read from a single sample in a study of regulatory T cells in long-lasting Graves disease. TCRdb re-called the multiplex PCR reads through MiXCR, storing one row per CDR3 protein. The sample holds some 220,000 distinct CDR3 sequences, approximately 18% seen once. The same specimen was also included in a second study, on T cells in Graves' hyperthyroidism and ophthalmopathy.

Sequences were derived from peripheral blood mononuclear cells (PBMCs), sampled at new diagnosis, from a patient treated with antithyroid drugs. All receptors derive from a woman aged 30 to 39 with Graves disease. Each CDR3 is given with its conserved first and last residue. Fields, in order: CDR3 length, D gene, V gene, J gene, clone size, CDR3 DNA, CDR3 protein. The D gene is left open where the match is weak. Size tells how often a clone was seen (once, few, many) or the class of an expanded clone, and some rows leave it out.

>17|NA|TRBV4-1|TRBJ2-1|few
TGCGCCAGCAGCCAAGATCCCCAAACTAGCTCCTACAATGAGCAGTTCTTC
CASSQDPQTSSYNEQFF
>14|NA|TRBV3-1|TRBJ2-7|many
TGTGCCAGCAGCCAAGTGTACAGCGGCTACGAGCAGTACTTC
CASSQVYSGYEQYF
>18|NA|TRBV6-5|TRBJ2-1|many
TGTGCCAGCAGTTACTCGCCCGCGCCCAAAAGCTCCTACAATGAGCAGTTCTTC
CASSYSPAPKSSYNEQFF
>15|NA|TRBV28|TRBJ1-1|few
TGTGCCAGCAGTTCCCCCAGGGACATGAACACTGAAGCTTTCTTT
CASSSPRDMNTEAFF
>15|TRBD1|TRBV19|TRBJ1-2|many
TGTGCCAGTAGTAACTACCCGCGGACAGGCGATGGCTACACCTTC
CASSNYPRTGDGYTF
>16|NA|TRBV3-1|TRBJ2-7|many
TGTGCCAGCAGCCAAGTACCGACAGGAGGCCGGTACGAGCAGTACTTC
CASSQVPTGGRYEQYF
>14|TRBD1|TRBV6-2/TRBV6-3|TRBJ1-1|many
TGTGCCAGCAGTTACGACAGGGGGCACACTGAAGCTTTCTTT
CASSYDRGHTEAFF
>14|TRBD2|TRBV19|TRBJ2-3|NA
TGTGCCAGTGCCTGGACTAGCGGGACTGATACGCAGTATTTT
CASAWTSGTDTQYF
>14|NA|TRBV10-3|TRBJ1-1|many
TGTGCCATCAGTGTCGGGGGACGAGGCACTGAAGCTTTCTTT
CAISVGGRGTEAFF
>13|NA|TRBV19|TRBJ1-2|many
TGTGCCAGTAGTACGACCGGACAGTATGGCTACACCTTC
CASSTTGQYGYTF
>14|NA|TRBV7-9|TRBJ2-7|many
TGTGCCAGCAGCTTAGTGTTCAACAATTACGAGCAGTACTTC
CASSLVFNNYEQYF